The 9 T cell receptor beta chains reported below all come from one sample, sequenced in a study of a mutant IDH1 vaccine in newly diagnosed glioma. These TCRs' antigens remain unknown. The time point here: week 11, during vaccination. Mutant IDH1 20-mer peptide, at 300 ug, made up each vaccine dose, with topical imiquimod. Generated by immunoSEQ multiplex PCR, the TCRdb table keeps only in-frame clones and is missing some. The table shows about 60,000 clones, with 70% to 85% occurring only once. Material: PBMCs, obtained from a glioma patient whose treatment included an IDH1 peptide vaccine. All receptors derive from a woman in her fifties or sixties with glioma.

This rearrangement joins TRBV27 to TRBJ2-7; D tentatively reads TRBD1 or TRBD2 (5 bases each). V was trimmed by 4 bases and J by 0 bases, leaving 10 bases between them. The germline V gene encodes CDR1 MNHEY and CDR2 SMNVEV (reference sequence). This CDR3 is built from 14 residues. The CDR3 DNA sequence: TGTGCCAGCAGTTGGGACGACAGCTCCTACGAGCAGTACTTC. Its translation is CASSWDDSSYEQYF.

V and J are TRBV7-9 and TRBJ2-7, with TRBD1 matching over 10 bases. The CDR3 is 16 amino acids. Trimming at V came to 5 bases and at J to 7 bases, leaving 14 bases not matched to a gene. The V gene's germline CDR1 is SEHNR and CDR2 FQNEAQ (reference sequence). The CDR3 sequence: CASSPIRQGATGEQYF. The CDR3 bases are TGTGCCAGCAGCCCTATTCGACAGGGGGCAACGGGGGAGCAGTACTTC.

The chain carries TRBV6-5 and TRBJ2-7; possibly TRBD1 or TRBD2 for D (6 bases each). Trimming took 8 bases from V and 2 from J, leaving 13 bases between them. This CDR3 contains 13 residues. CDR1 and CDR2 from the germline V gene are MNHEY and SVGAGI. CDR3 protein: CASHPGGPYEQYF. The CDR3 nucleotides read TGTGCCAGCCACCCCGGGGGCCCCTACGAGCAGTACTTC.

The chain joins TRBV7-9 to TRBJ1-2; D perhaps matches TRBD1 (6 bases). V was cut by 3 bases and J by 9 bases, with 20 bases left in between. The CDR3 consists of 15 residues. Germline-derived CDR1 and CDR2 are SEHNR and FQNEAQ (reference sequence). CDR3 sequence: CASSFELRGLWSYTF. CDR3 DNA: TGTGCCAGCAGCTTCGAGCTCCGGGGGCTATGGAGCTACACCTTC.

The chain links TRBV5-1 to TRBJ2-5, with D perhaps TRBD2 (7 bases). Germline V lookup: CDR1 SGHRS, CDR2 YFSETQ. The CDR3 runs to 18 residues. Trimming took 4 bases from V and 1 from J, leaving 23 bases between them. CDR3 sequence reads: CASSLSGSAGALQETQYF. CDR3 coding DNA: TGCGCCAGCAGCCTGTCCGGCTCGGCGGGGGCTCTCCAAGAGACCCAGTACTTC.

V is TRBV14 and J is TRBJ1-1; possibly TRBD1 for D (6 bases). The CDR3 length is 14 residues. The V gene's germline CDR1 is SGHDN and CDR2 FVKESK. V lost 2 bases, J lost 4 bases, and 11 bases lay in between. The CDR3 DNA reads as TGTGCCAGCAGCCAAAACAGGGTGAGCACTGAAGCTTTCTTT. Protein: CASSQNRVSTEAFF.

This sequence joins TRBV9 and TRBJ1-6; D is possibly TRBD1 (5 bases). CDR1 SGDLS and CDR2 YYNGEE come from the germline V gene. Between the trimmed V and J ends, which lost 3 bases and 8 bases, there was a span of 12 bases. The CDR3 spans 14 residues. The CDR3 nucleotides read TGTGCCAGCAGCGCGCCCCTGGGACATTCACCCCTCCACTTT. Protein sequence: CASSAPLGHSPLHF.

This clone was seen once. The chain uses TRBV19 and TRBJ2-1, with 9 bases lining up with TRBD1. The J segment lost 6 bases and the V segment lost 3 bases, leaving 6 bases of the junction unmatched. The CDR3 loop spans 15 amino acids. CDR1 is LNHDA and CDR2 is SQIVND in the germline V gene (reference sequence). The CDR3 DNA reads TGTGCCAGTAGTATTCTGGGACAGGGCTCCAATGAGCAGTTCTTC. This codes for CASSILGQGSNEQFF.

This chain connects TRBV23-1 to TRBJ1-4; no reliable D call. TRBV23-1 is known as an ORF, though its function is uncertain. The V gene lost 4 bases and the J gene lost 10 bases, with 7 bases spanning the gap. The CDR3 is 11 amino acids. The CDR3 loop reads CASSPLRKLFF. CDR3 in DNA: TGCGCCAGCAGTCCCCTCCGAAAACTGTTTTTT.